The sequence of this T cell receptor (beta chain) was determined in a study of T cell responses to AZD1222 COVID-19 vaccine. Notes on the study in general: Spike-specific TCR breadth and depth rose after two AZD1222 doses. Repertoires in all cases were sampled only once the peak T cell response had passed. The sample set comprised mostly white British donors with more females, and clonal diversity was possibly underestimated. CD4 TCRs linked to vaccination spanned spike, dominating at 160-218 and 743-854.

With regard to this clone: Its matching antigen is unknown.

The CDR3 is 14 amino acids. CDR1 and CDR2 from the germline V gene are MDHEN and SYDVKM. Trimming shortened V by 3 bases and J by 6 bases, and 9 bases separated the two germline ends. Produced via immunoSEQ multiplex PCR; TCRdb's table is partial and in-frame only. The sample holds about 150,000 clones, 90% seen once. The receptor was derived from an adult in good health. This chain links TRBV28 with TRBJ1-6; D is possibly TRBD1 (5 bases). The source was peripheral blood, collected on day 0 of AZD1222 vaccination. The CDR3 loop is CASSFTQGNSPLHF. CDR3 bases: TGTGCCAGCAGTTTCACCCAGGGTAATTCACCCCTCCACTTT.